This T cell receptor (beta chain) is from a study of CD8 T cells in Susac syndrome. Study-level information: The sequenced Susac syndrome patients comprised roughly 6 with active disease and about eight in remission. Findings and limits, study-wide: CD4+ repertoires of Susac syndrome patients lacked detectable clonal expansion.

Germline CDR1 and CDR2: GTSNPN and SVGIG (reference sequence). With V trimmed by 0 bases and J by 6 bases, 1 base remained unmatched. This CDR3 comprises 13 residues. The T cells that were sequenced for TCR beta were CD8+ and CD4+ cells from blood. Random hexamers were used to reverse transcribe the RNA input (about 0.5 to 1 ug). The immunoSEQ assay covered 54 Vbeta and 13 Jbeta segments for CDR3. One entry per CDR3 protein results from TCRdb running MiXCR on the immunoSEQ multiplex PCR reads. The repertoire holds 180,000 or so distinct CDR3 sequences, roughly 94% seen once, with 0.099% in the top ten. As to this clonotype: The antigen is not known.

The rearrangement links TRBV30 to TRBJ2-2, with TRBD1 matching over 7 bases. Sequencing was carried out using CD4+ T cells from PBMCs. The clonotype comes from a human donor with Susac syndrome. The CDR3 bases are TGTGCCTGGAGTGTACAGGGGTCCGGGGAGCTGTTTTTT. Translation gives CAWSVQGSGELFF. Together with reference TRBV30 and TRBJ2-2, the CDR3 gives the full variable domain: SQTIHQWPATLVQPVGSPLSLECTVEGTSNPNLYWYRQAAGRGLQLLFYSVGIGQISSEVPQNLSASRPQDRQFILSSKKLLLSDSGFYLCAWSVQGSGELFFGEGSRLTVL.